These 20 T cell receptor beta chains came from one sample sequenced in a study of blood T cell repertoires in COVID-19. TCRdb's table, derived via immunoSEQ multiplex PCR, lists solely in-frame clones and lacks some. This sample has hundreds of thousands of clones, with 65% to 85% found just once. The sample taken for sequencing was peripheral blood. These receptors were collected from a woman aged 30 to 39 with COVID-19, enrolled during active disease.

This rearrangement joins TRBV19 to TRBJ1-5, with D possibly matching TRBD1 (6 bases). CDR1 and CDR2 from the germline V gene are LNHDA and SQIVND (reference sequence). The length of the CDR3 is 15 residues. The ends were cut back, 3 bases at V and 3 bases at J, with 12 bases in the middle. The CDR3 region has the DNA TGTGCCAGTAGTATCAAAACAGGGCTCAATCAGCCCCAGCATTTT. Amino acid sequence: CASSIKTGLNQPQHF. The entire variable domain, with the rest obtained from reference TRBV19 and TRBJ1-5, is as follows: DGGITQSPKYLFRKEGQNVTLSCEQNLNHDAMYWYRQDPGQGLRLIYYSQIVNDFQKGDIAEGYSVSREKKESFPLTVTSAQKNPTAFYLCASSIKTGLNQPQHFGDGTRLSIL.

The J gene is TRBJ2-7, the V gene TRBV14; D is ambiguous. This CDR3 has 15 residues. Germline V gene sequence: CDR1 SGHDN, CDR2 FVKESK. V shed 5 bases and J shed 1 base, with 15 bases lying between them. The CDR3 region has the DNA TGTGCCAGCAGCACCCCCCCGGTCCTATCCTACGAGCAGTACTTC. This sequence encodes CASSTPPVLSYEQYF.

This clone has just one count. The chain has TRBV27 and TRBJ2-7; possible D gene TRBD1, 6 bases. Germline CDR1 and CDR2: MNHEY and SMNVEV (reference sequence). The V gene lost 7 bases and the J gene lost 6 bases, with 10 bases spanning the gap. The CDR3 consists of 11 residues. The CDR3 protein is CASNLRGEQYF. The CDR3 DNA reads TGTGCCAGCAACCTCAGGGGCGAGCAGTACTTC.

The chain has TRBV7-2 and TRBJ1-1, with D perhaps TRBD1 (5 bases). This CDR3 is 15 amino acids long. V dropped 1 base and J dropped 7 bases, with 16 bases sitting between them. The germline V gene encodes CDR1 SGHTA and CDR2 FQGNSA. CDR3 nucleotides: TGTGCCAGCAGCTTAGGACGCAGGGTGGCTGGTGAAGCTTTCTTT. Translating it yields CASSLGRRVAGEAFF.

The rearrangement links TRBV7-9 to TRBJ2-3; 14 nucleotides match TRBD2. J gave up 4 bases and V 5 bases, and 2 bases lay outside the gene matches. The germline V gene has CDR1 SEHNR and CDR2 FQNEAQ (reference sequence). The CDR3 runs to 15 residues. CDR3 coding DNA: TGTGCCAGCAGCGAGACTAGCGGGGGGGCAGATACGCAGTATTTT. The encoded protein is CASSETSGGADTQYF.

V usage is TRBV27 and J usage is TRBJ1-4; 7 bases agree with TRBD1. The V gene end was trimmed by 5 bases and the J gene end by 8 bases; junction bases not matched to a gene: 8. The CDR3 has 14 residues. Germline V gene lookup returns CDR1 MNHEY and CDR2 SMNVEV (reference sequence). CDR3 in amino acids: CASSRGTVSEKLFF. CDR3 sequence (DNA): TGTGCCAGCAGTAGGGGGACAGTTAGCGAAAAACTGTTTTTT.

V is TRBV30 and J is TRBJ2-7, with 12 bases identical to TRBD1. After removal of 0 bases from V and 2 bases from J, the junction contained 5 bases not matched to a gene. CDR1 is GTSNPN, CDR2 SVGIG, per germline (reference sequence). The CDR3 contains 16 residues. CDR3 in amino acids: CAWSVGGQGAPYEQYF. The CDR3 DNA is TGTGCCTGGAGTGTTGGGGGACAGGGGGCCCCCTACGAGCAGTACTTC.

This chain links TRBV28 with TRBJ2-7; 7 bases match TRBD1. V dropped 3 bases and J dropped 0; count of bases not matched to a gene: 5. The germline V gene encodes CDR1 MDHEN and CDR2 SYDVKM. CDR3 length: 15 residues. The DNA for the CDR3 is TGTGCCAGCAGTTTGACAGGGAACCCCTCCTACGAGCAGTACTTC. Translation: CASSLTGNPSYEQYF.

The V gene is TRBV6-4, the J gene TRBJ2-3, with a possible D match to TRBD2 (6 bases). Germline CDR1 and CDR2: MRHNA and SNTAGT. The CDR3 spans 14 residues. Trimming shortened V by 2 bases and J by 0 bases, and 6 bases separated the two germline ends. This CDR3 is CASSDGTSTDTQYF. The CDR3, as DNA: TGTGCCAGCAGTGACGGGACTAGCACAGATACGCAGTATTTT.

The rearrangement uses TRBV9 and TRBJ1-6; the D gene is possibly TRBD1 (5 bases). The CDR3 is made up of 13 amino acids. The V and J ends lost 2 bases and 7 bases respectively, with 7 bases between them. Germline CDR1 SGDLS, CDR2 YYNGEE. Written as DNA, the CDR3 is TGTGCCAGCAGCGTTACAGGAAATTCACCCCTCCACTTT. Translation: CASSVTGNSPLHF.

The CDR3 coding sequence is TGTGCCAGCAGCCGACTAGCGGGGTTGAGCGAGCAGTACTTC. This gives the protein CASSRLAGLSEQYF. V gene TRBV5-8 combines with J gene TRBJ2-7; 11 bases line up with TRBD2. Trimming cost V 4 bases and J 6 bases; bases outside gene matches: 6. The CDR3 spans 14 residues. Germline assignment: CDR1 SGHTS and CDR2 YDEGEE.

The chain employs TRBV24-1 and TRBJ1-1; D is uncertain. V dropped 4 bases and J dropped 8 bases, with 19 bases sitting between them. CDR1 and CDR2 from the germline V gene are KGHDR and SFDVKD. The CDR3 is made up of 15 amino acids. The CDR3 region is CATSDPPPHREEAFF. DNA of the CDR3: TGTGCCACCAGTGACCCGCCGCCCCACAGAGAAGAAGCTTTCTTT.

CDR3 DNA: TGTGCCAGCAGCTTTAGTCAGCAGCGCTGGGAGCTGTTTTTT. Protein sequence: CASSFSQQRWELFF. The chain has TRBV13 and TRBJ2-2; D ambiguous. CDR1 is PRHDT, CDR2 FYEKMQ, per germline (reference sequence). The V and J ends lost 3 bases and 9 bases respectively, with 14 bases between them. The CDR3 consists of 14 residues.

This clone occurred once. The genes are TRBV19 and TRBJ1-1; 7 positions match TRBD1. Germline V CDR1 and CDR2: LNHDA, SQIVND (reference sequence). The CDR3 has 15 amino acids. Trimming cost V 4 bases and J 1 base; bases outside gene matches: 6. CDR3 coding DNA: TGTGCCAGTAGTACCAGACAGGGTTGGAACACTGAAGCTTTCTTT. This sequence encodes CASSTRQGWNTEAFF.

The chain employs TRBV10-3 and TRBJ1-3; 7 bases line up with TRBD1. The germline gives CDR1 ENHRY, CDR2 SYGVKD. The CDR3 contains 15 residues. V was pared by 0 bases and J by 2 bases, with 1 base of the junction left unmatched. This CDR3 reads CAISESTGTGNTIYF. Here the CDR3 DNA reads TGTGCCATCAGTGAGTCGACAGGGACTGGAAACACCATATATTTT.

The chain carries TRBV6-9 and TRBJ2-3, with D uncertain. This CDR3 has 17 residues. Deletions cut 4 bases from V and 0 bases from J, with 17 bases between. The V gene's germline CDR1 is MNHGY and CDR2 SVAAGI. The CDR3 region has the DNA TGTGCCAGCAGTTGCCCCCTATCAGGATTTAGCACAGATACGCAGTATTTT. Amino acid sequence: CASSCPLSGFSTDTQYF.

The V call is TRBV28, the J call TRBJ2-7; 9 bases agree with TRBD2. V was clipped by 3 bases and J by 5 bases; unmatched bases: 2. This CDR3 has 13 amino acids. From germline, CDR1 is MDHEN and CDR2 SYDVKM. The CDR3 is CASSLLAGNEQYF. In nucleotides, the CDR3 is TGTGCCAGCAGTTTGCTAGCGGGGAACGAGCAGTACTTC.

The chain uses TRBV30 and TRBJ1-2, with a tentative D call TRBD1 (6 bases). Germline V gives CDR1 GTSNPN, CDR2 SVGIG (reference sequence). The length of the CDR3 is 13 residues. The V gene lost 4 bases and the J gene lost 6 bases, with 15 bases spanning the gap. Here the CDR3 reads CAWTSQGAHGYTF. Here the CDR3 DNA reads TGTGCCTGGACCTCACAGGGTGCCCATGGCTACACCTTC.

The chain couples TRBV29-1 to TRBJ1-2; D is undetermined. In germline, CDR1 is SQVTM, CDR2 ANQGSEA. The V and J ends lost 4 bases and 6 bases respectively, with 12 bases between them. The CDR3 has 12 amino acids. CDR3 sequence: CSVGLGGNGYTF. DNA of the CDR3: TGCAGCGTTGGGTTGGGAGGGAATGGCTACACCTTC.

The chain recombines TRBV5-4 with TRBJ1-4, with 9 bases fitting TRBD1. The CDR3 is 13 amino acids. Germline values: CDR1 SGHNT, CDR2 YYREEE (reference sequence). V was pared by 8 bases and J by 10 bases, with 9 bases of the junction left unmatched. CDR3 loop: CASSDRGQGKLFF. The DNA of the CDR3 is TGTGCCAGTTCGGACAGGGGACAAGGAAAACTGTTTTTT.